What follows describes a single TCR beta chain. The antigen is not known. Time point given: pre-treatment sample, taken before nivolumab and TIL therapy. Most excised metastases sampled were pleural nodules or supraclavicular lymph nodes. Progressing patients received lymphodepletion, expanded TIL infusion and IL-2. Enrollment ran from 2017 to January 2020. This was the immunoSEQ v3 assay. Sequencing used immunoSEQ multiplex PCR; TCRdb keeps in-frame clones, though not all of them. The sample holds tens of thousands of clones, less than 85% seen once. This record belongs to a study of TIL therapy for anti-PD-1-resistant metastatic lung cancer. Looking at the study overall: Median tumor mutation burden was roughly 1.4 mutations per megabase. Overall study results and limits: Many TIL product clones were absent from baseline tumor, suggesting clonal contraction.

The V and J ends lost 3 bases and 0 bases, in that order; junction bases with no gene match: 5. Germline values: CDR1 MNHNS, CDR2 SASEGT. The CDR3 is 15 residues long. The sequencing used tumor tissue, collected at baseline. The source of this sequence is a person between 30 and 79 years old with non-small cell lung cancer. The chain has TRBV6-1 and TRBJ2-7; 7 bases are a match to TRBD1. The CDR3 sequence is CASSDGTEPSYEQYF. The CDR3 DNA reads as TGTGCCAGCAGTGACGGGACAGAGCCCTCCTACGAGCAGTACTTC.